The 2 T cell receptor beta chains below come from one sample, sequenced in a study of glioma-infiltrating T cells. The iRepertoire nested amplicon-rescue multiplex PCR amplified TCR alpha and beta CDR3s from RNA. TCRdb re-called the multiplex PCR reads with MiXCR, one entry per CDR3 protein. The data show around 100,000 distinct CDR3 sequences, with roughly 30% seen just once and about 40% held by the top ten. Sequences were obtained from glioma tissue, nonneoplastic brain tissue, or PBMCs (not recorded which). Source of these receptors: a human donor with low-grade glioma or glioblastoma, undergoing nonglioma brain surgery, or in good health (not recorded which).

About this clonotype: A much larger clone is a single base away; this may be a read error. The rearrangement links TRBV20-1 to TRBJ1-2; no firm D call. This CDR3 contains 14 residues. Per germline, CDR1 DFQATT and CDR2 SNEGSKA (reference sequence). Between the trimmed V and J ends, which lost 1 base and 4 bases, there was a span of 13 bases. The CDR3 DNA reads TGCAGTGCTAGAGGTGTGACAAACGCCTATGGCTACACCTTC. Translated: CSARGVTNAYGYTF.

In its sample, this clonotype was seen many times. The chain recombines TRBV7-2 with TRBJ2-3; the match to TRBD1 covers 7 bases. The V gene end was trimmed by 5 bases and the J gene end by 4 bases; junction bases not matched to a gene: 6. CDR3 size: 14 residues. Germline V CDR1 and CDR2: SGHTA, FQGNSA. Here the CDR3 reads CASSLSQGADTQYF. The CDR3 DNA follows: TGTGCCAGCAGCCTTTCCCAGGGGGCAGATACGCAGTATTTT.